This T cell receptor beta chain stems from a study of blood T cell repertoires in COVID-19. At the level of the study: The study drew acute and convalescent COVID-19 samples from the United States, Italy and Spain. Sample material is recorded as cDNA or gDNA derived from T cells, B-cell-depleted T cells, or PBMCs.

The germline gives CDR1 MNHEY, CDR2 SMNVEV (reference sequence). V gave up 8 bases and J gave up 4 bases; unmatched junction bases: 6. The CDR3 runs 14 residues. As handled by the study authors: Reference gene primers were amplified, and this amplification served to estimate nucleated cell counts. Here immunoSEQ multiplex PCR was the method, and the copy in TCRdb shows in-frame clones only, minus some. The DNA was the basis for D and trimming; V, J and clone size are from that table. The sample lists 95,000 to 120,000 clones, approximately 91% seen once, with 8% to 8.5% in the top ten. Sequencing was carried out using peripheral blood. This receptor was obtained from a woman in her seventies who had recovered from COVID-19. The J gene is TRBJ2-1, the V gene TRBV27; the match to TRBD2 covers 9 bases. The CDR3 protein is CASSRTSAYNEQFF. In DNA form, the CDR3 reads TGTGCCAGCTCAAGGACTAGCGCGTACAATGAGCAGTTCTTC.